Listed below are T cell receptor beta chains from one sample, sequenced in a study of identical twins. TCRdb passed the 5' RACE reads through MiXCR, listing each CDR3 protein once. Of 140,000 to 150,000 distinct CDR3 sequences listed, 3% to 4.5% are singletons. Sequencing was carried out using memory T cells sorted from blood. These receptor sequences come from a man aged 18 to 29 in good health. Both conserved end residues are part of each CDR3. The D gene is left open where the match is weak. Only some rows state a clone size, as once, few, many or a class for expanded clones.

TRBJ2-7 | many | NA | TRBV23-1 | TGCGCCAGCAGTCAATCGACGGTTTACGAGCAGTACTTC | CASSQSTVYEQYF
TRBJ2-1 | many | NA | TRBV5-8 | TGTGCCAGCAGCTTGGGGAGAGTCTATGAGCAGTTCTTC | CASSLGRVYEQFF
TRBJ2-1 | NA | TRBD2 | TRBV11-1 | TGTGCCAGCCGATTGGGCGGGAGAAACAATGAGCAGTTCTTC | CASRLGGRNNEQFF
TRBJ1-3 | many | NA | TRBV6-5 | TGTGCCAGCAGTTACTCGCATTGGGCTGGAAACACCATATATTTT | CASSYSHWAGNTIYF
TRBJ2-4 | many | NA | TRBV10-3 | TGTGCCATCAGTGACGCGGACGGGGCCAAAAACATTCAGTACTTC | CAISDADGAKNIQYF
TRBJ2-1 | many | TRBD2 | TRBV24-1 | TGTGCCACCAGTGATTTGCCCGGGACTAGCGGGAGGGATAATGAGCAGTTCTTC | CATSDLPGTSGRDNEQFF
TRBJ2-1 | many | TRBD2 | TRBV2 | TGTGCCAGCAGTGATTCTAGCGGAGTTGGTGAGCAGTTCTTC | CASSDSSGVGEQFF
TRBJ1-6 | many | NA | TRBV18 | TGTGCCAGCTCACCATTACAGGGATATAATTCACCCCTCCACTTT | CASSPLQGYNSPLHF
TRBJ2-1 | many | TRBD2 | TRBV12-3/TRBV12-4 | TGTGCCAGCAACTTTAGGCTAGCGGGAGGTCAGTTCTTC | CASNFRLAGGQFF
TRBJ2-1 | many | TRBD2 | TRBV5-1 | TGCGCCAGCAGCGCCGGGACTAGCGGATACAATGAGCAGTTCTTC | CASSAGTSGYNEQFF
TRBJ1-4 | many | TRBD1 | TRBV12-3/TRBV12-4 | TGTGCCAGCAGTTCCACAGGGGTTAATGAAAAACTGTTTTTT | CASSSTGVNEKLFF
TRBJ2-1 | few | TRBD2 | TRBV28 | TGTGCCAGCAGTTTACTTTCTGGGGCTAGCGGGAGGGCCAGTGAGCAGTTCTTC | CASSLLSGASGRASEQFF
TRBJ2-3 | many | TRBD2 | TRBV20-1 | TGCAGTGCTCGGAGTAGCGGGAAGTCAGATACGCAGTATTTT | CSARSSGKSDTQYF
TRBJ2-3 | many | TRBD2 | TRBV28 | TGTGCCAGCAGCTTTCTAGCGGGAGCAGATACGCAGTATTTT | CASSFLAGADTQYF
TRBJ2-3 | many | TRBD2 | TRBV7-2 | TGTGCCAGCAGCCTACTAGCGGGAATAAATACGCAGTATTTT | CASSLLAGINTQYF
TRBJ2-7 | NA | TRBD2 | TRBV13 | TGTGCCAGCGCCCCGCGGGGGGATCCGCGGGGGGACGAGCAGTACTTC | CASAPRGDPRGDEQYF